This entry lists 25 T cell receptor beta chains sequenced from one sample in a study of blood T cell repertoires in COVID-19. TCRdb keeps only in-frame clones here, not all; method: immunoSEQ multiplex PCR. The table lists about 34,000 clones, roughly 80% of them singletons, with over 30% in the top ten. Material: peripheral blood. Receptor source: an elderly man with acute or convalescent COVID-19.

The CDR3 DNA is TGTGCCAGCAGCTGGGACAGCCAGGGGTACGAGCAGTACTTC. Translated: CASSWDSQGYEQYF. This sequence joins TRBV27 and TRBJ2-7, with TRBD1 matching over 7 bases. CDR1 MNHEY and CDR2 SMNVEV come from the germline V gene (reference sequence). V was pared by 6 bases and J by 4 bases, with 9 bases of the junction left unmatched. The CDR3 is made up of 14 amino acids.

The chain couples TRBV4-3 to TRBJ1-4; no clear D gene. This CDR3 comprises 14 residues. V shed 4 bases and J shed 5 bases, with 11 bases lying between them. Per germline, CDR1 LGHNA and CDR2 YSLEER. CDR3 bases: TGCGCCAGCAGCCGGACGGACTTCAATGAAAAACTGTTTTTT. Amino acids: CASSRTDFNEKLFF.

The chain joins TRBV5-3 to TRBJ1-5; D unresolved. TRBV5-3 is known as an ORF, though its function is uncertain. The CDR3 loop spans 15 amino acids. V shed 0 bases and J shed 3 bases, with 10 bases lying between them. The CDR3 loop is CARSLGGQDNQPQHF. The CDR3 DNA sequence: TGTGCCAGAAGCTTGGGTGGGCAGGACAATCAGCCCCAGCATTTT.

In this sample, this clone turned up once. V is TRBV2 and J is TRBJ2-7; maybe TRBD1 (5 bases). Germline V gene sequence: CDR1 SNHLY, CDR2 FYNNEI. V shed 10 bases and J shed 1 base, with 17 bases lying between them. This CDR3 contains 14 residues. CDR3 amino acids: CATDEGVKSYEQYF. Written as DNA, the CDR3 is TGTGCCACCGATGAAGGGGTTAAGTCCTACGAGCAGTACTTC.

The chain joins TRBV6-2 or TRBV6-3 to TRBJ2-5, with TRBD2 matching 12 bases. The CDR3 is 16 amino acids. Germline CDR1 and CDR2: MNHEY and SVGEGT. The V segment lost 5 bases and the J segment 5 bases; nucleotides outside the gene matches: 9. Written as DNA, the CDR3 is TGTGCCAGCAGTACGACTAGCGGGAGACGGTTGGAGACCCAGTACTTC. It codes for CASSTTSGRRLETQYF.

The rearrangement links TRBV9 to TRBJ2-3; TRBD2 matches 12 bases. The germline V gene encodes CDR1 SGDLS and CDR2 YYNGEE. V was pared by 1 base and J by 6 bases, with 3 bases of the junction left unmatched. This CDR3 is 15 amino acids long. Written as DNA, the CDR3 is TGTGCCAGCAGCGTACTAGCGGGAGGGCCGGATACGCAGTATTTT. It is translated as CASSVLAGGPDTQYF.

This clone was recorded only once. The chain joins TRBV6-6 to TRBJ2-7; 9 bases agree with TRBD1. The CDR3 extends over 14 amino acids. V trimming: 6 bases; J trimming: 5 bases; junction bases outside the gene matches: 8. The germline V gene encodes CDR1 MNHNY and CDR2 SVGAGI (reference sequence). In nucleotides, the CDR3 is TGTGCCAGCAGCCGGGACAGGGCGGGCCACGAGCAGTACTTC. Translation gives CASSRDRAGHEQYF.

This clone was counted between two and nine times. This sequence joins TRBV7-3 and TRBJ2-1, with D tentatively TRBD1 (6 bases). Germline assignment: CDR1 SGHTA and CDR2 FQGTGA. The CDR3 covers 15 residues. The germline V and J ends were trimmed by 5 bases and 1 base, with 12 bases remaining between them. CDR3 sequence: CASSRNRESYNEQFF. The CDR3, as DNA: TGTGCCAGCAGCAGAAACAGGGAATCCTACAATGAGCAGTTCTTC.

This clone was observed a handful of times. The rearrangement joins TRBV3-1 (or the pseudogene TRBV3-2) to TRBJ1-3; D unclear. The CDR3 has 14 residues. V gave up 2 bases and J gave up 0 bases, with 5 bases separating them. Germline V gives CDR1 LGHDT, CDR2 YNNKEL (reference sequence). CDR3: CASSQRDSGNTIYF. CDR3 bases: TGTGCCAGCAGCCAACGGGACTCTGGAAACACCATATATTTT.

J is TRBJ1-1 and V is TRBV5-8, with TRBD1 as a possible D gene (6 bases). Germline lookup yields CDR1 SGHTS and CDR2 YDEGEE. CDR3 length: 16 residues. Between the trimmed V and J ends, which lost 4 bases and 0 bases, there was a span of 16 bases. The CDR3 bases are TGTGCCAGCAGCGCACTAGGGGGTCCACTGAACACTGAAGCTTTCTTT. It is translated as CASSALGGPLNTEAFF.

The chain joins TRBV7-2 to TRBJ2-1; tentatively, D is TRBD1 (5 bases). V was clipped by 1 base and J by 5 bases, with 12 bases between them. Germline V gene data show CDR1 as SGHTA and CDR2 as FQGNSA. The CDR3 has 15 residues. The CDR3 coding sequence is TGTGCCAGCAGCTTAGTGCAGGGAAGGCACAATGAGCAGTTCTTC. It yields the protein CASSLVQGRHNEQFF.

The V and J genes are TRBV7-2 and TRBJ2-1; TRBD1 aligns across 7 bases. The junction had 4 bases not matched to a gene; V was cut back by 5 bases and J by 6 bases. Germline V gives CDR1 SGHTA, CDR2 FQGNSA. This CDR3 is 13 amino acids long. The CDR3 DNA is TGTGCCAGCAGCCAGGGACAGATCAATGAGCAGTTCTTC. Amino acids: CASSQGQINEQFF.

Here the CDR3 reads CASSSGDGYGYTF. In DNA form, the CDR3 reads TGTGCCAGCAGTTCAGGGGATGGCTATGGCTACACCTTC. This chain uses TRBV2 with TRBJ1-2; tentative D call: TRBD1 (6 bases). V was shortened by 5 bases and J by 4 bases, with 11 bases between the two germline ends. Per germline, CDR1 SNHLY and CDR2 FYNNEI. The CDR3 sequence is 13 residues long. Supplemented by reference TRBV2 and TRBJ1-2, the full variable domain reads EPEVTQTPSHQVTQMGQEVILRCVPISNHLYFYWYRQILGQKVEFLVSFYNNEISEKSEIFDDQFSVERPDGSNFTLKIRSTKLEDSAMYFCASSSGDGYGYTFGSGTRLTVV.

This clone has at least ten counts. This sequence joins TRBV5-6 and TRBJ1-6; a possible D gene is TRBD1 (6 bases). The CDR3 is made up of 14 amino acids. Germline V gives CDR1 SGHDT, CDR2 YYEEEE. The V and J ends lost 4 bases and 6 bases respectively, with 11 bases between them. The DNA for the CDR3 is TGTGCCAGCAGCCGGCGGGGGCCTAATTCACCCCTCCACTTT. Its protein product is CASSRRGPNSPLHF.

This clone was counted a single time. The rearrangement links TRBV29-1 to TRBJ2-7; 9 bases are shared with TRBD1. From germline, CDR1 is SQVTM and CDR2 ANQGSEA. CDR3 length equals 15 residues. J gave up 2 bases and V 6 bases, and 11 bases lay outside the gene matches. CDR3 sequence: CSVKTGGAMTYEQYF. CDR3 coding DNA: TGCAGCGTCAAAACAGGGGGCGCAATGACCTACGAGCAGTACTTC.

V is TRBV4-1 and J is TRBJ1-4; 8 bases map to TRBD1. The CDR3 runs 15 residues. With V trimmed by 2 bases and J by 12 bases, 11 bases remained unmatched. The V gene's germline CDR1 is MGHRA and CDR2 YSYEKL. DNA for the CDR3: TGCGCCAGCAGCCAATTTGAGACAGGGGTAGGTGAACTGTTTTTT. Encoded protein: CASSQFETGVGELFF.

The table lists this clone with a count of one. CDR3 DNA sequence: TGTGCCTGGATGGGGGACAGGGGATTTTACAATGAGCAGTTCTTC. This codes for CAWMGDRGFYNEQFF. This rearrangement joins TRBV30 to TRBJ2-1, with 10 bases aligning to TRBD1. Trimming cost V 4 bases and J 4 bases; bases outside gene matches: 7. The CDR3 consists of 15 residues. The germline V gene encodes CDR1 GTSNPN and CDR2 SVGIG (reference sequence).

The genes are TRBV2 and TRBJ2-7; 13 bases agree with TRBD2. V dropped 9 bases and J dropped 9; count of bases not matched to a gene: 8. Germline CDR1 reads SNHLY; CDR2 reads FYNNEI. This CDR3 contains 13 residues. CDR3 region: CASSGTSGILQYF. CDR3 DNA: TGTGCCAGTTCCGGGACTAGCGGGATTCTGCAGTACTTC.

In its sample, this clone was seen a few times. This sequence joins TRBV30 and TRBJ1-3, with no clear D. In germline, CDR1 is GTSNPN, CDR2 SVGIG (reference sequence). The CDR3 is 14 residues long. CDR3 DNA: TGTGCTCTATGGAATCGGGGCTCTGGAAACACCATATATTTT. Its translation is CALWNRGSGNTIYF.

This clone has a single count. The V call is TRBV4-2, the J call TRBJ2-7, with D possibly matching TRBD2 (7 bases). V lost 4 bases and J 4 bases, leaving 23 bases between the germline ends. The V gene's germline CDR1 is LGHNA and CDR2 YNFKEQ. This CDR3 has 17 residues. The CDR3 here is CASSPEGGRGITYEQYF. In nucleotides, the CDR3 is TGTGCCAGCAGCCCAGAGGGGGGGAGGGGCATCACGTACGAGCAGTACTTC.

The chain recombines TRBV5-1 with TRBJ1-1; weak D call: TRBD1 (6 bases). The length of the CDR3 is 16 residues. Germline-derived CDR1 and CDR2 are SGHRS and YFSETQ. The V end was cut by 0 bases, the J end by 3 bases, with 15 bases between. CDR3 loop: CASSLAGGLVYTEAFF. DNA of the CDR3: TGCGCCAGCAGCTTGGCCGGGGGGCTGGTGTACACTGAAGCTTTCTTT. Filled out from reference TRBV5-1 and TRBJ1-1, the complete variable domain reads KAGVTQTPRYLIKTRGQQVTLSCSPISGHRSVSWYQQTPGQGLQFLFEYFSETQRNKGNFPGRFSGRQFSNSRSEMNVSTLELGDSALYLCASSLAGGLVYTEAFFGQGTRLTVV.

The genes are TRBV11-2 and TRBJ2-5, with 8 bases fitting TRBD2. The CDR3 runs 17 residues. J lost 5 bases, V lost 0 bases, and 11 bases had no gene match. Per germline, CDR1 SGHAT and CDR2 FQNNGV. CDR3 loop: CASSLEGSGGAQETQYF. The CDR3, as DNA: TGTGCCAGCAGCTTAGAGGGATCGGGGGGGGCGCAGGAGACCCAGTACTTC.

The V gene is TRBV20-1, the J gene TRBJ2-1; 10 bases agree with TRBD2. The germline V gene encodes CDR1 DFQATT and CDR2 SNEGSKA (reference sequence). Trimming removed 3 bases from V and 0 bases from J; junction bases left unmatched: 8. This CDR3 is built from 17 residues. CDR3 loop: CSASGGLAASSYNEQFF. The CDR3 DNA reads as TGCAGTGCTAGTGGTGGACTAGCGGCGAGCTCCTACAATGAGCAGTTCTTC.

The chain carries TRBV4-2 and TRBJ2-5; D is possibly TRBD1 (5 bases). From germline, CDR1 is LGHNA and CDR2 YNFKEQ. The germline V and J ends were trimmed by 0 bases and 5 bases, with 22 bases remaining between them. The CDR3 extends over 18 amino acids. The CDR3 DNA sequence: TGTGCCAGCAGCCAAGAAGGTAAAGGCAGGGAAGGCTTGGAGACCCAGTACTTC. Translated: CASSQEGKGREGLETQYF.

The chain couples TRBV7-2 to TRBJ2-2, with unresolved D. The CDR3 runs 15 residues. The germline V and J ends were trimmed by 1 base and 3 bases, with 9 bases remaining between them. CDR1 SGHTA and CDR2 FQGNSA come from the germline V gene. In DNA, the CDR3 is TGTGCCAGCAGCTTAGAAGCAGACTACACCGGGGAGCTGTTTTTT. Protein product: CASSLEADYTGELFF.